The rows below give T cell receptor beta chains drawn from one sample of a study of cytomegalovirus exposure and HLA in healthy donors. Measured with immunoSEQ multiplex PCR; TCRdb has only the in-frame clones, and not every one. The sample table sets out about 130,000 clones. Sequencing input: PBMCs. All receptors come from a young man in good health and CMV-seronegative. Both conserved end residues are part of each CDR3. The D gene is left open where the match is weak.

>15|TRBJ1-5|TRBD1|TRBV28
TGTGCCAGCAGTCCTTCGGACAGGTTGGATCAGCCCCAGCATTTT
CASSPSDRLDQPQHF
>15|TRBJ2-7|TRBD1|TRBV6-5
TGTGCCAGCAGTTACAGGGACAGGGGAGCCTACGAGCAGTACTTC
CASSYRDRGAYEQYF
>12|TRBJ2-3|.|TRBV4-1
TGCGCCAGCAGCCCGGACATGGATACGCAGTATTTT
CASSPDMDTQYF
>17|TRBJ2-1|TRBD2|TRBV4-1
TGCGCCAGCAGCCAAGCTCTACTAGCGGGAAACTACAATGAGCAGTTCTTC
CASSQALLAGNYNEQFF
>14|TRBJ2-7|TRBD2|TRBV11-2
TGTGCCAGCAGCTTAGTGCCGGGGGGTAACGAGCAGTACTTC
CASSLVPGGNEQYF
>15|TRBJ2-7|TRBD2|TRBV6-1
TGTGCCAGCAGTGAAAGGACTAGCGGGAGCTACGAGCAGTACTTC
CASSERTSGSYEQYF
>13|TRBJ1-2|.|TRBV28
TGTGCCAGCGAGGTGGGGGGGCGATATGGCTACACCTTC
CASEVGGRYGYTF
>13|TRBJ1-1|TRBD1|TRBV14
TGTGCCAGCAGCCCTAGGCGGGACAGTGAAGCTTTCTTT
CASSPRRDSEAFF
>15|TRBJ2-7|TRBD1|TRBV6-6
TGTGCCAGCAGTTACAAGGGGCAGGGGGCTAGCGAGCAGTACTTC
CASSYKGQGASEQYF
>14|TRBJ2-1|.|TRBV5-6
TGTGCCAGCAGCGGTAGCGGAAATTACAATGAGCAGTTCTTC
CASSGSGNYNEQFF
>13|TRBJ1-1|.|TRBV11-2
TGCGCCAGCAGCTTAGCTTCGGGGGCTGAAGCTTTCTTT
CASSLASGAEAFF
>14|TRBJ2-1|.|TRBV5-4
TGTGCCAGCAGCTTGTCTCGCTCCTACAATGAGCAGTTCTTC
CASSLSRSYNEQFF
>15|TRBJ2-1|TRBD2|TRBV27
TGTGCCAGCAGCCGTAAGGCTAGCGGGAGAGCCGAGCAGTTCTTC
CASSRKASGRAEQFF
>15|TRBJ1-2|.|TRBV5-1
TGCGCCAGCAGCGCCCTCCAGGGATGGGGCTATGGCTACACCTTC
CASSALQGWGYGYTF
>14|TRBJ2-7|.|TRBV19
TGTGCCAGTAGTATAGGCAGGGAAGGCTACGAGCAGTACTTC
CASSIGREGYEQYF
>11|TRBJ2-2|.|TRBV6-5
TGTGCCAGTAGAAACACCGGGGAGCTGTTTTTT
CASRNTGELFF
>16|TRBJ2-2|TRBD2|TRBV4-3
TGCGCCAGCAGCCAGAGACTAGCGGGAGACACCGGGGAGCTGTTTTTT
CASSQRLAGDTGELFF
>15|TRBJ2-7|TRBD2|TRBV7-2
TGTGCCAGCAGCCCGACTAGCGGTATTACCTACGAGCAGTACTTC
CASSPTSGITYEQYF
>14|TRBJ2-7|.|TRBV2
TGTGCCAGCAGTGATCAGGGGCGAGGCTACGAGCAGTACTTC
CASSDQGRGYEQYF
>15|TRBJ2-7|TRBD2|TRBV7-9
TGTGCCAGCAGCTTAAGGCGGGAGGGCACCTACGAGCAGTACTTC
CASSLRREGTYEQYF
>14|TRBJ2-7|TRBD2|TRBV6-1
TGTGCCAGCACCATTGGGACTAGTTCTGACGAGCAGTACTTC
CASTIGTSSDEQYF
>13|TRBJ1-2|.|TRBV29-1
TGCAGCGTGATCGGGCAGGAGGACTATGGCTACATCTTC
CSVIGQEDYGYIF
>17|TRBJ1-1|.|TRBV5-6
TGTGCCAGCAGCTTGGCCCCAGAGAGGATAGAAAACACTGAAGCTTTCTTT
CASSLAPERIENTEAFF